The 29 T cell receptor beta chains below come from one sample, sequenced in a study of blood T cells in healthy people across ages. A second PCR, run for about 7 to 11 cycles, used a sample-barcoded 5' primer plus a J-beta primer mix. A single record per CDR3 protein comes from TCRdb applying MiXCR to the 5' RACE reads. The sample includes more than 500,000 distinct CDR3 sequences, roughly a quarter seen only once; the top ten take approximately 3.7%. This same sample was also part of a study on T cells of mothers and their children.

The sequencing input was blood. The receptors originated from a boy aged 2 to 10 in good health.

CDR3 protein: CASTGPIGEKLFF. The CDR3, as DNA: TGTGCCAGCACCGGACCCATAGGTGAAAAACTGTTTTTT. The chain couples TRBV28 to TRBJ1-4; D is unclear. Germline V gene sequence: CDR1 MDHEN, CDR2 SYDVKM. V was shortened by 7 bases and J by 7 bases, with 13 bases between the two germline ends. There are 13 residues in the CDR3.

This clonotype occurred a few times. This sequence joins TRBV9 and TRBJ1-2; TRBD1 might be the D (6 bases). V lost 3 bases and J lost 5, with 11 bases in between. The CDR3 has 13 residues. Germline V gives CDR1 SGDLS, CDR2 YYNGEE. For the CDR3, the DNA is TGTGCCAGCAGCGCCTCACAGGGATATGGCTACACCTTC. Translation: CASSASQGYGYTF.

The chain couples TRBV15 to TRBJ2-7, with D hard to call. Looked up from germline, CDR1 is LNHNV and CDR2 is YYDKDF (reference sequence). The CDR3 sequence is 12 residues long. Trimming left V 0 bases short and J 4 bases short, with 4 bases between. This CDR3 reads CATSRDGYEQYF. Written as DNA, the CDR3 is TGTGCCACCAGCAGAGATGGGTACGAGCAGTACTTC.

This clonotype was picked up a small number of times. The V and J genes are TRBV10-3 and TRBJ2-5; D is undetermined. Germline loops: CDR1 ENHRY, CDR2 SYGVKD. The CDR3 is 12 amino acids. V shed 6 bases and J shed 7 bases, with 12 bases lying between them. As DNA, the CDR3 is TGTGCCATCAGCGACGGTAAAGGGACCCAGTACTTC. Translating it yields CAISDGKGTQYF.

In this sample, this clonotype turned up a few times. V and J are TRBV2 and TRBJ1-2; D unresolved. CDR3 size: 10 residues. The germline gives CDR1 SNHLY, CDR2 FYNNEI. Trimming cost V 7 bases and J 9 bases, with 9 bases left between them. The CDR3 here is CASKLASYTF. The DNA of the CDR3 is TGTGCCAGCAAATTGGCGAGCTACACCTTC.

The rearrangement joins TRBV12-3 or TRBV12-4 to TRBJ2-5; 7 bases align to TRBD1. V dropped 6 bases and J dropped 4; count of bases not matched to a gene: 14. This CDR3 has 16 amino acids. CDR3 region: CASSSTNRGRRETQYF. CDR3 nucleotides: TGTGCCAGCAGCTCTACCAACAGGGGAAGAAGAGAGACCCAGTACTTC.

CDR3 sequence (DNA): TGTGCCAGCAGCGTAGCTCGAGACTACTTATACAATGAGCAGTTCTTC. Its translation is CASSVARDYLYNEQFF. The chain is built from TRBV9 and TRBJ2-1, with D perhaps TRBD2 (5 bases). Germline V CDR1 and CDR2: SGDLS, YYNGEE. The V end was cut by 0 bases, the J end by 4 bases, with 14 bases between. CDR3 size: 16 residues.

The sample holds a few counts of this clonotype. CDR3 sequence (DNA): TGTGCCAGCAGCGATCGGACAGGAGGGGCCCTCGAGCAGTACTTC. Residues: CASSDRTGGALEQYF. This chain connects TRBV6-5 to TRBJ2-7; D is perhaps TRBD1 (7 bases). The CDR3 is 15 amino acids. Germline CDR1 is MNHEY and CDR2 is SVGAGI. V dropped 6 bases and J dropped 6 bases, with 21 bases sitting between them.

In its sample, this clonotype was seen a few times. In nucleotides, the CDR3 is TGCGCCAGCAGCGCCTCCGGACTTCCCTACGAGCAGTACTTC. Amino acids: CASSASGLPYEQYF. The rearrangement links TRBV5-1 to TRBJ2-5; tentative D call: TRBD2 (5 bases). Gene TRBJ2-7 matches the end of the DNA better, so the J call may be wrong. CDR1 and CDR2 (germline): SGHRS, YFSETQ. This CDR3 region has 14 residues.

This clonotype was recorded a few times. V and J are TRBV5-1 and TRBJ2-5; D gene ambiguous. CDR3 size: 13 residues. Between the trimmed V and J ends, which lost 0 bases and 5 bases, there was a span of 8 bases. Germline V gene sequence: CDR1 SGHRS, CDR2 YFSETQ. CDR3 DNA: TGCGCCAGCAGCTTGGGCATTAGCGAGACCCAGTACTTC. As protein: CASSLGISETQYF.

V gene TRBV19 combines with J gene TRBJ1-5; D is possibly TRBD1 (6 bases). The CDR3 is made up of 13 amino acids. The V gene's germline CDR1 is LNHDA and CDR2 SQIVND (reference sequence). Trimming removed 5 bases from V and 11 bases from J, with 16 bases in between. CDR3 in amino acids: CASSARTALTQHF. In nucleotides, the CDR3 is TGTGCCAGTAGTGCCCGGACAGCCCTGACCCAGCATTTT.

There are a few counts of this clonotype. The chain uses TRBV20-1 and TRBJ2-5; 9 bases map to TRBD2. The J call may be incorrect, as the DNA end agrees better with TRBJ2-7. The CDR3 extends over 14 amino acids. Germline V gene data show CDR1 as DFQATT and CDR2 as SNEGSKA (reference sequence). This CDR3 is CSAPMGTSSGEQYF. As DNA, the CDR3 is TGCAGTGCTCCCATGGGGACTAGCTCCGGCGAGCAGTACTTC.

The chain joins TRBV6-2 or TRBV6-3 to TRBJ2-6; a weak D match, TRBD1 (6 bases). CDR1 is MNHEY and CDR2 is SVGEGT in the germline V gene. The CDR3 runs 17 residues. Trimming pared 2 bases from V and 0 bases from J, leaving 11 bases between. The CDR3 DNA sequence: TGTGCCAGCAGTTACGAACAGGGCTCCTCTGGGGCCAACGTCCTGACTTTC. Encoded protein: CASSYEQGSSGANVLTF.

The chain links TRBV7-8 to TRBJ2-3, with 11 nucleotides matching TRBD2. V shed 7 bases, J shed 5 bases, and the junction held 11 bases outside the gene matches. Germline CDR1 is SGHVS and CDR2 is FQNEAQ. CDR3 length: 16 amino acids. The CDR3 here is CASNLGTSGDGDTQYF. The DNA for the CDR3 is TGTGCCAGCAACCTCGGGACTAGCGGAGACGGAGATACGCAGTATTTT.

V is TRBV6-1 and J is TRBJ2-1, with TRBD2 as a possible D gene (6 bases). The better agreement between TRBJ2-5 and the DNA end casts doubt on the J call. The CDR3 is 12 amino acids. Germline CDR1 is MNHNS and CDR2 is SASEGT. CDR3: CASNPGAETQYF. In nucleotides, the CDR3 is TGTGCCAGCAACCCGGGAGCGGAGACCCAGTACTTC.

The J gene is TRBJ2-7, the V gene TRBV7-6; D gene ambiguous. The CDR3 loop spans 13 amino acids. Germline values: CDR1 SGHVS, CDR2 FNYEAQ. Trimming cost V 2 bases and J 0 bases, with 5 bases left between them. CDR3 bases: TGTGCCAGCAGCTTATCTGCCTCCTACGAGCAGTACTTC. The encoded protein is CASSLSASYEQYF.

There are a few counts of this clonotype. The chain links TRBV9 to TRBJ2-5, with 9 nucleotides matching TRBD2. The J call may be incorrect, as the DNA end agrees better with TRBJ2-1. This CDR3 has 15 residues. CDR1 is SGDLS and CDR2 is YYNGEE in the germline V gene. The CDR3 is CASSVADTSGYEQFF. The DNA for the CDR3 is TGTGCCAGCAGCGTAGCAGACACTAGCGGGTATGAGCAGTTCTTC.

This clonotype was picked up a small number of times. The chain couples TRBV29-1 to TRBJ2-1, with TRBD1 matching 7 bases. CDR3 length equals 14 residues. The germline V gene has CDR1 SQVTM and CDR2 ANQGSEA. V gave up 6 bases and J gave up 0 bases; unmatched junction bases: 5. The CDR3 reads CSVGDSSSYNEQFF. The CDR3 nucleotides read TGCAGCGTGGGGGACAGCAGCTCCTACAATGAGCAGTTCTTC.

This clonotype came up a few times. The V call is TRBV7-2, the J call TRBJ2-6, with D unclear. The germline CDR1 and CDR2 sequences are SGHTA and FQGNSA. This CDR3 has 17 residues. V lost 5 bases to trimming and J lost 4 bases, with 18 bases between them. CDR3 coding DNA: TGTGCCAGCAGCCCACCAACCTCAGCGTCCGGGGCCAACGTCCTGACTTTC. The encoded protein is CASSPPTSASGANVLTF.

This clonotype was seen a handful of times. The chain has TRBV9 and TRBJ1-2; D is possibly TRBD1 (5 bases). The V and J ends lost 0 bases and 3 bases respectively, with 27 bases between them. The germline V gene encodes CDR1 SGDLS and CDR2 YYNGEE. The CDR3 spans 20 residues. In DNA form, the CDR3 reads TGTGCCAGCAGCGTAGTAAACTCCGACACGGGAAGGGGTGTAGACTATGGCTACACCTTC. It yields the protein CASSVVNSDTGRGVDYGYTF.

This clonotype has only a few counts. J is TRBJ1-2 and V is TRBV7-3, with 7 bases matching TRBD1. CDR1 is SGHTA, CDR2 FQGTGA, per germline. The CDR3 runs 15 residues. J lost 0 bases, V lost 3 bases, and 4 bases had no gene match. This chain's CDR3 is CASSLGTATNYGYTF. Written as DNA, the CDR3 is TGTGCCAGCAGCTTGGGGACAGCCACTAACTATGGCTACACCTTC.

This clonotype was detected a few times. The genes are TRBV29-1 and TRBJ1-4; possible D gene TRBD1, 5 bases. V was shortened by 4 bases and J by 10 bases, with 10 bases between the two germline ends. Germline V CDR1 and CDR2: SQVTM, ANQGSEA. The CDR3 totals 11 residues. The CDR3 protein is CSVGNDRKLFF. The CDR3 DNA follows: TGCAGCGTTGGTAATGACAGAAAACTGTTTTTT.

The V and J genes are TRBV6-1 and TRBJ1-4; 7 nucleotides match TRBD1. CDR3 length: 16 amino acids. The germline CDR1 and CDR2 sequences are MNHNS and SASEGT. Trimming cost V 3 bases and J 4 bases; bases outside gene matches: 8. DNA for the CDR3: TGTGCCAGCAGTGACTTAGACAGGGTCTATAATGAAAAACTGTTTTTT. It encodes CASSDLDRVYNEKLFF.

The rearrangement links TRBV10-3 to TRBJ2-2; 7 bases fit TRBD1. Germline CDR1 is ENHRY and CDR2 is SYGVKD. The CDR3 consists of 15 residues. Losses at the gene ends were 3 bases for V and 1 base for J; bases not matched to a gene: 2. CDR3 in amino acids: CAISERQGNTGELFF. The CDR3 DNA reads TGTGCCATCAGTGAAAGACAGGGGAACACCGGGGAGCTGTTTTTT.

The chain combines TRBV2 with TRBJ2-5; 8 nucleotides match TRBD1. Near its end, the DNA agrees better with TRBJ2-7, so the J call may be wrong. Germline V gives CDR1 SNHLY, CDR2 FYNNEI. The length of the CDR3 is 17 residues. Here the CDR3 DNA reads TGTGCCAGCAGAACCTTCCGAACAGGGGGATTAGCGTACGAGCAGTACTTC. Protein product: CASRTFRTGGLAYEQYF.

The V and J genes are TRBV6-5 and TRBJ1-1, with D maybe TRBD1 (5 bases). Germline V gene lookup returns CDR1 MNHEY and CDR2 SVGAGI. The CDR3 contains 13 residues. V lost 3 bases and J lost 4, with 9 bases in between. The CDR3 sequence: CASSYTGPTEAFF. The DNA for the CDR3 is TGTGCCAGCAGTTATACGGGGCCCACTGAAGCTTTCTTT.

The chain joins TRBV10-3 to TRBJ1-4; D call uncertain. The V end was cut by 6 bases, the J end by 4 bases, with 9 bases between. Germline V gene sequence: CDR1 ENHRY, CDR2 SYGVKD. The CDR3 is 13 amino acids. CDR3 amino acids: CAIRAAFNEKLFF. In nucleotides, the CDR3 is TGTGCCATCAGGGCAGCGTTTAATGAAAAACTGTTTTTT.

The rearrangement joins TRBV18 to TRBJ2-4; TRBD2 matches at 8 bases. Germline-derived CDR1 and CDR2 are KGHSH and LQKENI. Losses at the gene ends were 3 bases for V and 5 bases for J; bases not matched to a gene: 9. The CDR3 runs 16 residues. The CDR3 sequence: CASSPGLGGGENIQYF. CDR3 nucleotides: TGTGCCAGCTCACCGGGACTAGGGGGTGGCGAAAACATTCAGTACTTC.

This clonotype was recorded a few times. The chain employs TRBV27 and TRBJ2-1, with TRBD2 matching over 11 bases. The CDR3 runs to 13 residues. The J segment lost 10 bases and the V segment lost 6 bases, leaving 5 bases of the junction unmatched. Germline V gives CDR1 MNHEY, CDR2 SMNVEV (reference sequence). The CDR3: CASRLAGGREQFF. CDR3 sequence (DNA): TGTGCCAGCAGGCTAGCGGGAGGAAGGGAGCAGTTCTTC.